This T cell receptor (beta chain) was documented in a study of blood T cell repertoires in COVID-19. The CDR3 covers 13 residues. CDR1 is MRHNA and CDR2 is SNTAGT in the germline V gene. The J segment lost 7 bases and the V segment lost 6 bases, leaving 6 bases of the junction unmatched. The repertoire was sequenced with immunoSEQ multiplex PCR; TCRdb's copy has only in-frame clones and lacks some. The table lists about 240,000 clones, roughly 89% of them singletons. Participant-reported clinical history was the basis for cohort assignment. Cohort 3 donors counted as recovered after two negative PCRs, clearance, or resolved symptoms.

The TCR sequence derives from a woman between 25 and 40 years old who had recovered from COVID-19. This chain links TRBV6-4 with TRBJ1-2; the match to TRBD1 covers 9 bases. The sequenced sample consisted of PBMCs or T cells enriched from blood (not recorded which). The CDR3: CASSGGTGSGYTF. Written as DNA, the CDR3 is TGTGCCAGCAGCGGCGGGACAGGGTCTGGCTACACCTTC.